One and the same sample provided the 3 T cell receptor beta chains below, sequenced in a study of T-cell memory formation after mild COVID-19. MiXCR, run by TCRdb on the 5' RACE reads, gives a single entry per CDR3 protein. The sample shows about 560,000 distinct CDR3 sequences, around a sixth of them seen only once. The sample taken for sequencing was PBMCs or a T cell subset sorted from them (not recorded which). The receptor source for this set is an adult woman who had mild COVID-19 (a few samples of this study predate the infection). Cell type and time point are not known.

This clonotype was counted only a few times. The rearrangement links TRBV5-1 to TRBJ1-1; D is uncertain. Trimming stripped 6 bases from V and 0 bases from J, with 9 bases between. The germline V gene has CDR1 SGHRS and CDR2 YFSETQ. The CDR3 has 13 amino acids. CDR3 sequence (DNA): TGCGCCAGCATCGACAACATGAACACTGAAGCTTTCTTT. As protein: CASIDNMNTEAFF.

This rearrangement joins TRBV7-8 to TRBJ1-5; D gene unclear. Germline loops: CDR1 SGHVS, CDR2 FQNEAQ. The CDR3 is made up of 12 amino acids. V shed 2 bases and J shed 9 bases, with 8 bases lying between them. The CDR3 sequence: CASSLPGGPQHF. The CDR3 region has the DNA TGTGCCAGCAGCTTACCAGGCGGGCCCCAGCATTTT. Full variable domain (rest looked up from reference TRBV7-8 and TRBJ1-5): GAGVSQSPRYKVAKRGQDVALRCDPISGHVSLFWYQQALGQGPEFLTYFQNEAQLDKSGLPSDRFFAERPEGSVSTLKIQRTQQEDSAVYLCASSLPGGPQHFGDGTRLSIL.

This clonotype was picked up many times. The chain carries TRBV5-6 and TRBJ2-5; TRBD2 matches at 11 bases. Germline CDR1 is SGHDT and CDR2 is YYEEEE. The CDR3 extends over 15 amino acids. V was clipped by 4 bases and J by 3 bases; unmatched bases: 5. This CDR3 reads CASSAMTSGKETQYF. CDR3 DNA sequence: TGTGCCAGCAGCGCCATGACTAGCGGGAAAGAGACCCAGTACTTC. Full variable domain (remainder filled in from reference TRBV5-6 and TRBJ2-5): DAGVTQSPTHLIKTRGQQVTLRCSPKSGHDTVSWYQQALGQGPQFIFQYYEEEERQRGNFPDRFSGHQFPNYSSELNVNALLLGDSALYLCASSAMTSGKETQYFGPGTRLLVL.